This T cell receptor (beta chain) was found in a study of persistence of HIV-infected CD4 T cells. The libraries were made with immunoSEQ version 4 in survey mode. Method: immunoSEQ multiplex PCR; TCRdb's copy keeps in-frame clones and lacks some. Among tens of thousands of clones listed, around 76% were seen once. Comments on this clone: Its cognate antigen is unknown.

Stimulation used 9 to 10 ug/mL lysate from CMV-infected fibroblasts. CD40L-negative CD69-negative CD45RO-high memory CD4+ T cells were sorted as populations depleted of antigen-responding cells. With 4 bases clipped from V and 1 base from J, the junction kept 5 bases outside the gene matches. The CDR3 runs to 15 residues. From germline, CDR1 is SGHRS and CDR2 YFSETQ. The rearrangement links TRBV5-1 to TRBJ2-1; 7 bases agree with TRBD2. This clonotype originated in an adult woman with HIV who was CMV-seropositive. The sample was CD4+ T cells sorted from PBMCs after approximately 19-hour stimulation, taken from a patient who received antiretroviral therapy. The CDR3 nucleotides are TGCGCCAGCAGCCAACGGGAGGTATCCTACAATGAGCAGTTCTTC. It is translated as CASSQREVSYNEQFF. Full variable domain (rest looked up from reference TRBV5-1 and TRBJ2-1): KAGVTQTPRYLIKTRGQQVTLSCSPISGHRSVSWYQQTPGQGLQFLFEYFSETQRNKGNFPGRFSGRQFSNSRSEMNVSTLELGDSALYLCASSQREVSYNEQFFGPGTRLTVL.